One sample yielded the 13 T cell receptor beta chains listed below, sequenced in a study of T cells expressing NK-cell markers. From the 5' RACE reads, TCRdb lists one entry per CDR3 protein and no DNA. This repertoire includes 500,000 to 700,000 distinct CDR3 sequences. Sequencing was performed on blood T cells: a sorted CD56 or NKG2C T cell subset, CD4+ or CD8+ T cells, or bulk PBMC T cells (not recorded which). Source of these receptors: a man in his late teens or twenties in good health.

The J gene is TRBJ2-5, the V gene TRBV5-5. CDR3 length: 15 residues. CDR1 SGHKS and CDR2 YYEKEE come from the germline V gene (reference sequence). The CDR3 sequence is CASSLGATVQSTQYF.

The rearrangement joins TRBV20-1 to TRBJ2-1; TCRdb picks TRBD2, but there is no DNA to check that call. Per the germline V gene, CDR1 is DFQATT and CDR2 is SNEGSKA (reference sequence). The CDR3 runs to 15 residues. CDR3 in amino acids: CSASPGLAGGLRQFF.

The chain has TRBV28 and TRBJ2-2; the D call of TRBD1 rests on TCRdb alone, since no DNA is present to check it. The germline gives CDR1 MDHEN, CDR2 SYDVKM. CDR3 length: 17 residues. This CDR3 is CASSPSWDSSNTGELFF.

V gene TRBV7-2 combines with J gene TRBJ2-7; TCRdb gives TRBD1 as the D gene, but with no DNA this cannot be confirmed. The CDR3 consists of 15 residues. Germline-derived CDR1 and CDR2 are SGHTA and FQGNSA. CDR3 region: CASSLDWTGPYEQYF.

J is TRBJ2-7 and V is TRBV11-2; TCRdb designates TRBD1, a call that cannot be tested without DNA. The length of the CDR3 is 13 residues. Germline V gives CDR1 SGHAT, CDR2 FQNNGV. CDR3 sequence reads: CASSGQGVYEQYF.

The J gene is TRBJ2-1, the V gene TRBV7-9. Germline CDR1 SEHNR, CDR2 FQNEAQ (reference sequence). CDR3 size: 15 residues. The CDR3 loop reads CASSLKGSLYNEQFF.

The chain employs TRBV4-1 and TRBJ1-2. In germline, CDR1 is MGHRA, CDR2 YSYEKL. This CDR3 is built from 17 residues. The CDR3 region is CASSQGTRGRAGDGYTF.

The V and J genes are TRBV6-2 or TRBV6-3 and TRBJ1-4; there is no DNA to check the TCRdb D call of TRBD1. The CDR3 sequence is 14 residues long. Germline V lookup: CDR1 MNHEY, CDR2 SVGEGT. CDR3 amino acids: CASGTAGRNEKLFF.

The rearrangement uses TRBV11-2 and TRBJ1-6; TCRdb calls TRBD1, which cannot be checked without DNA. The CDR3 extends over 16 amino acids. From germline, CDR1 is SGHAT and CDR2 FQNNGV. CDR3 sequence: CASSPGQSSYNSPLHF.

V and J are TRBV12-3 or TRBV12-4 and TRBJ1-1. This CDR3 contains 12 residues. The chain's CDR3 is CASRLTNREAFF.

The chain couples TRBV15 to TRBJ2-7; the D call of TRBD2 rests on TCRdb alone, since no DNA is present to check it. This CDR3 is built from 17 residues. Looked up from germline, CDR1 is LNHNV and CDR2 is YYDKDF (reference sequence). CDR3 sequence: CATSRDSDPGRVSEQYF.

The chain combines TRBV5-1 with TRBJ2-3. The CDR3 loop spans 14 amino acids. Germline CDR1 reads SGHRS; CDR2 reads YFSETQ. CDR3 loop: CASRAALETDTQYF. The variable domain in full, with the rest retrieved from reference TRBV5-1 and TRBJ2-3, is KAGVTQTPRYLIKTRGQQVTLSCSPISGHRSVSWYQQTPGQGLQFLFEYFSETQRNKGNFPGRFSGRQFSNSRSEMNVSTLELGDSALYLCASRAALETDTQYFGPGTRLTVL.

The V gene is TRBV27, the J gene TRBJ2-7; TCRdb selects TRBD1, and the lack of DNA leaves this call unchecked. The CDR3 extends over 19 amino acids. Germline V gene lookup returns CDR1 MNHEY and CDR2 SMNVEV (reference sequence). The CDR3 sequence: CASSPLYSGATLQTYEQYF.